This T cell receptor (beta chain) emerged from a study of early T cells in non-severe SARS-CoV-2 infection. Across the study: The chains were unpaired, and the sequenced material was bulk RNA from unsorted whole blood. Findings of the study overall: In VDJdb matching, anti-spike CD8 responses were favored while private and CD4 specificities went missing.

Trimming at V came to 5 bases and at J to 2 bases, leaving 5 bases not matched to a gene. Germline CDR1 and CDR2: SQVTM and ANQGSEA. The CDR3 spans 14 residues. Individual cDNA molecules carried attached unique molecular identifiers. TCRdb called the 5' RACE reads again in MiXCR, with one record for every CDR3 protein. The sample lists about 20,000 distinct CDR3 sequences; 3.6% were seen once. This clonotype was detected a few times. What it binds is unknown. Sequenced input: whole blood. V is TRBV29-1 and J is TRBJ2-1, with 8 bases identical to TRBD2. The sequence came from an adult who was a healthcare worker with PCR-confirmed SARS-CoV-2 infection or an uninfected control (not recorded which). The chain's CDR3 is CSVSAGGAYNEQFF. CDR3 bases: TGCAGCGTTTCTGCCGGGGGGGCCTACAATGAGCAGTTCTTC.